These 17 T cell receptor beta chains share one sample of origin, sequenced in a study of monozygotic twins with inflammatory bowel disease. TCRdb re-called the 5' RACE reads; every CDR3 protein appears as one record, without DNA. The listing contains around 450,000 distinct CDR3 sequences. The sequencing input was blood. The source of these receptors is a human donor with ulcerative colitis or Crohn's disease, or a healthy co-twin of an affected twin (not recorded which).

The CDR3: CASSSSVFTGELFF. The chain couples TRBV7-2 to TRBJ2-2. The CDR3 runs 14 residues. In germline, CDR1 is SGHTA, CDR2 FQGNSA. The full variable domain, its missing parts supplied by reference TRBV7-2 and TRBJ2-2, is GAGVSQSPSNKVTEKGKDVELRCDPISGHTALYWYRQSLGQGLEFLIYFQGNSAPDKSGLPSDRFSAERTGGSVSTLTIQRTQQEDSAVYLCASSSSVFTGELFFGEGSRLTVL.

The chain uses TRBV19 and TRBJ2-7. Looked up from germline, CDR1 is LNHDA and CDR2 is SQIVND (reference sequence). This CDR3 comprises 15 residues. The CDR3 reads CASSIDIASSYEQYF. Supplemented by reference TRBV19 and TRBJ2-7, the full variable domain reads DGGITQSPKYLFRKEGQNVTLSCEQNLNHDAMYWYRQDPGQGLRLIYYSQIVNDFQKGDIAEGYSVSREKKESFPLTVTSAQKNPTAFYLCASSIDIASSYEQYFGPGTRLTVT.

The chain is built from TRBV7-2 and TRBJ2-7; the TCRdb call, TRBD2, lacks DNA for checking. Germline V gene data show CDR1 as SGHTA and CDR2 as FQGNSA. The CDR3 consists of 16 residues. CDR3 residues: CASSLEPGQRSYEQYF.

The rearrangement joins TRBV20-1 to TRBJ2-5; with no DNA, the TCRdb D assignment of TRBD1 cannot be verified. Germline-derived CDR1 and CDR2 are DFQATT and SNEGSKA (reference sequence). This CDR3 has 11 amino acids. CDR3 protein: CSAPTPGTQYF.

CDR3 sequence: CASSFTTGELFF. The chain recombines TRBV7-2 with TRBJ2-2. Germline CDR1 and CDR2: SGHTA and FQGNSA. The CDR3 loop spans 12 amino acids.

This chain uses TRBV20-1 with TRBJ1-6. This CDR3 region has 15 residues. Germline CDR1 and CDR2: DFQATT and SNEGSKA (reference sequence). The CDR3 reads CSARLGGKRNSPLHF.

The chain couples TRBV2 to TRBJ1-5. Germline CDR1 reads SNHLY; CDR2 reads FYNNEI. This CDR3 has 14 amino acids. The CDR3: CASSDWAVGQPQHF.

This chain connects TRBV3-1 to TRBJ2-1; TCRdb indicates TRBD1, and absent DNA this call remains unverified. The CDR3 contains 14 residues. Germline V gives CDR1 LGHDT, CDR2 YNNKEL (reference sequence). Here the CDR3 reads CASSQAGQFNEQFF.

J is TRBJ1-5 and V is TRBV6-2 or TRBV6-3; there is no DNA to check the TCRdb D call of TRBD1. The CDR3 has 16 amino acids. Germline loops: CDR1 MNHEY, CDR2 SVGEGT. The chain's CDR3 is CASSEGDRGNNQPQHF.

The rearrangement uses TRBV7-8 and TRBJ2-1; with no DNA, the TCRdb D assignment of TRBD2 cannot be verified. The CDR3 spans 18 residues. The germline gives CDR1 SGHVS, CDR2 FQNEAQ. The CDR3 region is CASSFQGGGARPNNEQFF.

The chain recombines TRBV12-3 or TRBV12-4 with TRBJ1-2. The CDR3 is 16 residues long. The CDR3 spells CASSPLGQGMRYGYTF.

The chain joins TRBV4-1 to TRBJ1-6. The germline V gene encodes CDR1 MGHRA and CDR2 YSYEKL. The CDR3 sequence is 17 residues long. This chain's CDR3 is CASSQDESAGRNSPLHF.

This chain links TRBV6-1 with TRBJ2-3; lacking DNA, the TRBD1 call made by TCRdb goes unchecked. From germline, CDR1 is MNHNS and CDR2 SASEGT. The CDR3 runs to 15 residues. The CDR3: CASRPSGGRADTQYF.

The V gene is TRBV4-3, the J gene TRBJ1-2; without DNA, the TCRdb call of TRBD1 cannot be checked. Germline assignment: CDR1 LGHNA and CDR2 YSLEER. CDR3 size: 14 residues. The CDR3 sequence is CASSQVRGAEGYTF.

V and J are TRBV20-1 and TRBJ2-1. CDR1 DFQATT and CDR2 SNEGSKA come from the germline V gene (reference sequence). CDR3 size: 11 residues. CDR3 protein: CSARDDNEQFF.

V usage is TRBV4-1 and J usage is TRBJ1-6. The CDR3 is 13 amino acids. Germline assignment: CDR1 MGHRA and CDR2 YSYEKL. The CDR3 protein is CASRSTVNSPLHF.

The V call is TRBV20-1, the J call TRBJ2-3; TCRdb's D call of TRBD1 is untestable without DNA. This CDR3 contains 15 residues. Germline CDR1 reads DFQATT; CDR2 reads SNEGSKA (reference sequence). The CDR3 protein is CSARDGQGFTDTQYF.